Included here is one T cell receptor (beta chain) sequence, with context. This sample was taken from a study of blood T cell repertoires in COVID-19. About the research overall: Donors in the United States, Italy and Spain gave samples during acute or convalescent COVID-19.

Clones were sequenced by immunoSEQ multiplex PCR, and TCRdb holds only the in-frame ones, with some missing. The table shows around 100,000 clones, with roughly nine tenths occurring only once. V lost 5 bases, J lost 6 bases, and 13 bases lay in between. The V gene's germline CDR1 is SEHNR and CDR2 FQNEAQ (reference sequence). The CDR3 is made up of 14 amino acids. The sequence derives from a middle-aged man with active COVID-19. This rearrangement joins TRBV7-9 to TRBJ2-2, with D possibly matching TRBD1 (5 bases). Sequencing was done on a sample of peripheral blood. CDR3 in amino acids: CASSPVRVSGELFF. CDR3 DNA sequence: TGTGCCAGCAGCCCGGTCAGGGTTTCCGGGGAGCTGTTTTTT.